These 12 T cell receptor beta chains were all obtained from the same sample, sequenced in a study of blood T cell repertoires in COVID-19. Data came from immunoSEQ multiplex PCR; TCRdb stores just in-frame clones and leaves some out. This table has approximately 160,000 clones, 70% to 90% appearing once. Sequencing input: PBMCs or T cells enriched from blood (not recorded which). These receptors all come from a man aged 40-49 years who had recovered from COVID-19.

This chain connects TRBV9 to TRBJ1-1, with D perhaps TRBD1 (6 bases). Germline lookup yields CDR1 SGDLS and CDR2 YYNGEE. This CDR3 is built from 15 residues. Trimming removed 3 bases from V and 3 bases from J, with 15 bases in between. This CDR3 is CASSGRGGGHTEAFF. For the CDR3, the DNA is TGTGCCAGCAGCGGCCGCGGCGGGGGGCACACTGAAGCTTTCTTT. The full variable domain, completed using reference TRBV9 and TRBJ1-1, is DSGVTQTPKHLITATGQRVTLRCSPRSGDLSVYWYQQSLDQGLQFLIQYYNGEERAKGNILERFSAQQFPDLHSELNLSSLELGDSALYFCASSGRGGGHTEAFFGQGTRLTVV.

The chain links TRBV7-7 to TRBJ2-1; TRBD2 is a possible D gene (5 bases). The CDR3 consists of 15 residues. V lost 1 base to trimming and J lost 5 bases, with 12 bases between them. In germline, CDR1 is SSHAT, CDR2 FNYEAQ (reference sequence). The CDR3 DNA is TGTGCCAGCAGCTTAGGGACTGTGGAAAACAATGAGCAGTTCTTC. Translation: CASSLGTVENNEQFF.

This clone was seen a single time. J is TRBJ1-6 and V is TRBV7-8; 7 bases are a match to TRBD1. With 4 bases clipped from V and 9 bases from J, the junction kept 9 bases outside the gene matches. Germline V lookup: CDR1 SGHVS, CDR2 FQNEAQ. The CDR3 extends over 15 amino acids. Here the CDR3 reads CASSSSRDSVSPLHF. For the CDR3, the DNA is TGTGCCAGCAGCTCATCCCGGGACAGTGTTTCACCCCTCCACTTT.

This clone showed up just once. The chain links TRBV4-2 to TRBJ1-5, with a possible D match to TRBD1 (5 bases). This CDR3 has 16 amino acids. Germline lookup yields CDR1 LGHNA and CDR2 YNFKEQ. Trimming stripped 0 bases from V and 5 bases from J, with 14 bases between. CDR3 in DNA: TGTGCCAGCAGCCAAGATGGGTCACAGGCCTATCAGCCCCAGCATTTT. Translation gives CASSQDGSQAYQPQHF.

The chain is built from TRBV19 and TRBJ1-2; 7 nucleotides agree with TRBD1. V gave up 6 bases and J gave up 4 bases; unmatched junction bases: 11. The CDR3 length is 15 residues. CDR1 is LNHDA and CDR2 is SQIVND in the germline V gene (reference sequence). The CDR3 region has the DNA TGTGCCAGTAGGAGAGACAGGGACACTCTCTATGGCTACACCTTC. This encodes CASRRDRDTLYGYTF.

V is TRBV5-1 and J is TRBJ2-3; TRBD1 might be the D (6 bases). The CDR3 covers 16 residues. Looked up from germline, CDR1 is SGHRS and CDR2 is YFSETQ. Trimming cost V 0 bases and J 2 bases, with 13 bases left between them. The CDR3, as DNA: TGCGCCAGCAGCTTGGCCAGTACAGGGCTCACAGATACGCAGTATTTT. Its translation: CASSLASTGLTDTQYF.

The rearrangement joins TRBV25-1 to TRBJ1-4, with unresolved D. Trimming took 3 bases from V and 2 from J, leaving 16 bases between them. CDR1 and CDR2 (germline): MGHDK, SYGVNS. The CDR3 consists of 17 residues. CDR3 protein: CASSDTTRSVTNEKLFF. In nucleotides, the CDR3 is TGTGCCAGCAGTGATACGACACGATCGGTGACTAATGAAAAACTGTTTTTT.

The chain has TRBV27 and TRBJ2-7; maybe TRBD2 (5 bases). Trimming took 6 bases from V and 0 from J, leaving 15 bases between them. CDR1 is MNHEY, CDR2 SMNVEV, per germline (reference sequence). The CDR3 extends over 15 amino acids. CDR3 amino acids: CASSPGLTSSYEQYV. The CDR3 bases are TGTGCCAGCAGCCCAGGACTTACAAGCTCCTACGAGCAGTACGTC.

CDR3 region: CASTRGGERVYNEQFF. DNA of the CDR3: TGTGCCAGCACACGGGGAGGGGAACGGGTTTACAATGAGCAGTTCTTC. The V gene is TRBV3-1 (or the pseudogene TRBV3-2), the J gene TRBJ2-1; 7 bases fit TRBD2. Trimming removed 7 bases from V and 4 bases from J; junction bases left unmatched: 13. This CDR3 is built from 16 residues. CDR1 is LGHDT, CDR2 YNNKEL, per germline (reference sequence).

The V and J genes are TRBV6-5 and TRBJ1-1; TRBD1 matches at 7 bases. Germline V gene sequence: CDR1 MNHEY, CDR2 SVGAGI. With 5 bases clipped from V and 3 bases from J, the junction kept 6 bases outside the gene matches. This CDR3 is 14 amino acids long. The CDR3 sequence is CASSQQGKDTEAFF. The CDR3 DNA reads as TGTGCCAGCAGTCAACAGGGGAAGGACACTGAAGCTTTCTTT.

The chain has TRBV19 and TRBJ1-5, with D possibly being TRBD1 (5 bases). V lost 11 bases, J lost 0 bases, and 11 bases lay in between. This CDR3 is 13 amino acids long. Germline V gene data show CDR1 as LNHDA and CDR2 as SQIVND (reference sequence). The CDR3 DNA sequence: TGTGCCGGGGGGGGTCATAGCAATCAGCCCCAGCATTTT. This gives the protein CAGGGHSNQPQHF.

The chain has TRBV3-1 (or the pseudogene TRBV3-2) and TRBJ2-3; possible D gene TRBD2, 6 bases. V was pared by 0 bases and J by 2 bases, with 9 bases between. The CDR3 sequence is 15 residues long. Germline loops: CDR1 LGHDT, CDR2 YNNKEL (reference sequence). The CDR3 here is CASSQDGGLTDTQYF. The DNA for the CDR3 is TGTGCCAGCAGCCAAGATGGGGGACTCACAGATACGCAGTATTTT.